This entry lists 15 T cell receptor beta chains sequenced from one sample in a study of blood T cells in healthy people across ages. Combining a sample-barcoded 5' primer with a J-beta primer mix, a second PCR ran for about 6 to 12 cycles. Via MiXCR, TCRdb re-called the 5' RACE reads, giving one row per CDR3 protein. The data show some 1.1 million distinct CDR3 sequences, more than 30% seen once. Sequencing was carried out using blood. Every receptor here comes from a man aged 18 to 29 in good health.

The count of this clonotype is one. The V call is TRBV4-3, the J call TRBJ2-2, with D possibly TRBD2 on 7 matching bases. The germline V gene has CDR1 LGHNA and CDR2 YSLEER. V dropped 5 bases and J dropped 6 bases, with 19 bases sitting between them. This CDR3 is 16 amino acids long. CDR3: CASSFGGGARPGELFF. In DNA form, the CDR3 reads TGCGCCAGCAGCTTTGGTGGGGGGGCCCGGCCCGGGGAGCTGTTTTTT.

The gene calls are TRBV5-1 and TRBJ1-5; D unclear. CDR1 SGHRS and CDR2 YFSETQ come from the germline V gene. CDR3 length: 14 amino acids. Trimming removed 0 bases at V and 4 bases at J, with 8 bases between. The DNA for the CDR3 is TGCGCCAGCAGCTTGGGGGGTAAGAATCAGCCCCAGCATTTT. Its protein product is CASSLGGKNQPQHF. Together with reference TRBV5-1 and TRBJ1-5, the CDR3 gives the full variable domain: KAGVTQTPRYLIKTRGQQVTLSCSPISGHRSVSWYQQTPGQGLQFLFEYFSETQRNKGNFPGRFSGRQFSNSRSEMNVSTLELGDSALYLCASSLGGKNQPQHFGDGTRLSIL.

V and J are TRBV9 and TRBJ1-2; no clear D gene. Between the trimmed V and J ends, which lost 4 bases and 5 bases, there was a span of 9 bases. The CDR3 is 12 residues long. Per the germline V gene, CDR1 is SGDLS and CDR2 is YYNGEE. This CDR3 is CASSPQRYGYTF. CDR3 in DNA: TGTGCCAGCAGCCCTCAGCGATATGGCTACACCTTC.

The CDR3, as DNA: TGTGCCAGCAGTTACTGGGAGGATGGGCACACTGAAGCTTTCTTT. The encoded protein is CASSYWEDGHTEAFF. The chain couples TRBV6-2 or TRBV6-3 to TRBJ1-1, with D unresolved. Germline V gives CDR1 MNHEY, CDR2 SVGEGT. Trimming cost V 1 base and J 3 bases, with 12 bases left between them. The CDR3 spans 15 residues.

Only a few counts were recorded for this clonotype. V gene TRBV15 combines with J gene TRBJ1-1, with D unresolved. The CDR3 has 12 amino acids. The germline CDR1 and CDR2 sequences are LNHNV and YYDKDF (reference sequence). V was shortened by 0 bases and J by 7 bases, with 6 bases between the two germline ends. CDR3 DNA: TGTGCCACCAGCAGAGAGGCCGGTGAAGCTTTCTTT. Residues: CATSREAGEAFF.

In this sample, this clonotype turned up a few times. This may come from a read error, since a much larger clone is one base off. This chain connects TRBV12-3 or TRBV12-4 to TRBJ1-1; D is perhaps TRBD1 (5 bases). This CDR3 is built from 12 residues. Between the trimmed V and J ends, which lost 7 bases and 3 bases, there was a span of 9 bases. The CDR3 bases are TGTGCCAGCATCCAAGGGGACACTGAAGCTTTCTTT. Its translation is CASIQGDTEAFF.

This clonotype has only a few counts. CDR3 in amino acids: CASSLEASLAGGPSSYNEQFF. The DNA for the CDR3 is TGTGCCAGCAGCTTAGAGGCATCCCTAGCGGGGGGGCCTAGCTCCTACAATGAGCAGTTCTTC. The chain recombines TRBV7-6 with TRBJ2-1; 12 bases line up with TRBD2. Germline V gene lookup returns CDR1 SGHVS and CDR2 FNYEAQ. V gave up 1 base and J gave up 0 bases; unmatched junction bases: 13. This CDR3 has 21 amino acids.

This clonotype was counted once. The chain combines TRBV5-4 with TRBJ2-1, with 8 nucleotides matching TRBD1. The ends lost 6 bases at V and 4 bases at J; junction bases unmatched: 12. Germline CDR1 reads SGHNT; CDR2 reads YYREEE (reference sequence). This CDR3 region has 16 residues. In DNA, the CDR3 is TGTGCCAGCACCCCCCCCGGGACAGGCGAATACAATGAGCAGTTCTTC. Protein product: CASTPPGTGEYNEQFF.

Regarding this clonotype: An end of the junction differs from the germline gene, which may be a read error. J is TRBJ1-2 and V is TRBV6-5; possible D gene TRBD1, 6 bases. CDR1 and CDR2 from the germline V gene are MNHEY and SVGAGI. The CDR3 loop spans 14 amino acids. The CDR3 DNA reads as TGTACCAGCAGTTTTATAGGGGGTGGCTATGGCTACACCTTC. Its protein is CTSSFIGGGYGYTF.

This chain connects TRBV3-1 to TRBJ2-7; tentative D call: TRBD1 (5 bases). The CDR3 contains 14 residues. Trimming shortened V by 0 bases and J by 3 bases, and 9 bases separated the two germline ends. Germline CDR1 LGHDT, CDR2 YNNKEL (reference sequence). The CDR3: CASSQDDQGYEQYF. The CDR3 DNA reads TGTGCCAGCAGCCAAGATGATCAGGGCTACGAGCAGTACTTC.

The V and J genes are TRBV4-1 and TRBJ1-3, with a possible D match to TRBD1 (6 bases). The CDR3 consists of 17 residues. Between the trimmed V and J ends, which lost 1 base and 1 base, there was a span of 14 bases. Germline loops: CDR1 MGHRA, CDR2 YSYEKL. CDR3 region: CASSQVRGRGSGNTIYF. CDR3 bases: TGCGCCAGCAGCCAAGTAAGGGGCAGGGGATCTGGAAACACCATATATTTT.

The V gene is TRBV7-2, the J gene TRBJ1-5, with D possibly matching TRBD1 (6 bases). The germline V gene has CDR1 SGHTA and CDR2 FQGNSA. This CDR3 has 15 residues. Between the trimmed V and J ends, which lost 5 bases and 0 bases, there was a span of 11 bases. The CDR3: CASSTPDSSNQPQHF. The CDR3 DNA sequence: TGTGCCAGCAGCACCCCGGACAGTAGCAATCAGCCCCAGCATTTT.

This clonotype was seen a handful of times. The V and J genes are TRBV2 and TRBJ2-1; 7 bases map to TRBD1. V trimming: 2 bases; J trimming: 6 bases; junction bases outside the gene matches: 7. CDR3 length equals 15 residues. Germline lookup yields CDR1 SNHLY and CDR2 FYNNEI. CDR3 sequence (DNA): TGTGCCAGCAGTGAAAGGGACAGACCCAGCAATGAGCAGTTCTTC. Translating it yields CASSERDRPSNEQFF.

The V gene is TRBV18, the J gene TRBJ1-1; D might be TRBD1 (6 bases). This CDR3 is built from 13 residues. CDR1 and CDR2 (germline): KGHSH, LQKENI. V was clipped by 3 bases and J by 7 bases, with 12 bases between them. CDR3 region: CASSPISGDEAFF. The CDR3 DNA follows: TGTGCCAGCTCACCGATTTCAGGGGATGAAGCTTTCTTT. Full variable domain (missing parts from reference TRBV18 and TRBJ1-1): NAGVMQNPRHLVRRRGQEARLRCSPMKGHSHVYWYRQLPEEGLKFMVYLQKENIIDESGMPKERFSAEFPKEGPSILRIQQVVRGDSAAYFCASSPISGDEAFFGQGTRLTVV.

This clonotype was counted only a few times. The genes are TRBV7-2 and TRBJ1-2, with D maybe TRBD1 (5 bases). The CDR3 length is 13 residues. V was trimmed by 6 bases and J by 4 bases, leaving 12 bases between them. Germline V lookup: CDR1 SGHTA, CDR2 FQGNSA. CDR3 bases: TGTGCCAGCAGAAGCACAGGCCCCTATGGCTACACCTTC. It specifies CASRSTGPYGYTF.